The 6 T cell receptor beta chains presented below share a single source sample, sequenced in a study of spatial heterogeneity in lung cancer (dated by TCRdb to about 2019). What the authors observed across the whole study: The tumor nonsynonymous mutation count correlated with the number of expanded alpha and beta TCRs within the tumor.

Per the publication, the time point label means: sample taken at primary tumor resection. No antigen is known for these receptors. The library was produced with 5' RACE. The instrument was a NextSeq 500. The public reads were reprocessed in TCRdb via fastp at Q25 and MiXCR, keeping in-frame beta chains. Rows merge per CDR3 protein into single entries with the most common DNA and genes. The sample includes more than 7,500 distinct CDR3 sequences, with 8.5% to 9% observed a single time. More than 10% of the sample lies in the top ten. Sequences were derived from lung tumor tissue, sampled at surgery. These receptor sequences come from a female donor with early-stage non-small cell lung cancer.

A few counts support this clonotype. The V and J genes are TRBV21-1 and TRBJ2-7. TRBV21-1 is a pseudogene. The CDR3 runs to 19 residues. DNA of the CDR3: TGTGCCAGCAGCAAAACCAAATATATAGGTCATTGGGGATCCTACGAGCAGTACTTC. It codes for CASSKTKYIGHWGSYEQYF.

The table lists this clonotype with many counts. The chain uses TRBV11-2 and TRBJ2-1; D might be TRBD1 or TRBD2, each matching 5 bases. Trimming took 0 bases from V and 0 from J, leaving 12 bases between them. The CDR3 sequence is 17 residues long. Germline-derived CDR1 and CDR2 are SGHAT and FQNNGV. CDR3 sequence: CASSLEGTDVSYNEQFF. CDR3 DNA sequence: TGTGCCAGCAGCTTAGAAGGGACGGACGTCTCCTACAATGAGCAGTTCTTC.

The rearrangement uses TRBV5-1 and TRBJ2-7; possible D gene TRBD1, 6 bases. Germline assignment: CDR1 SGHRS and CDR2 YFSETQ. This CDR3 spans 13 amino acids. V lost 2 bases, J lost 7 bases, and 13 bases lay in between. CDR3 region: CASSFGQSKEQYF. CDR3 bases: TGCGCCAGCAGCTTCGGACAGTCCAAGGAGCAGTACTTC.

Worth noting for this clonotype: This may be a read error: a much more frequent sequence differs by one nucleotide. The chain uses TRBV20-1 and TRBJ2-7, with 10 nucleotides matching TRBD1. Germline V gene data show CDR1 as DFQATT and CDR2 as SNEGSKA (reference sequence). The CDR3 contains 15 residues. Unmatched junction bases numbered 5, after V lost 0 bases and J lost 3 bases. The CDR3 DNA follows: TGCAGTGCTAGAGAATGGACAGGGGGAGGCTACGAGCAGTACTTC. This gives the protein CSAREWTGGGYEQYF.

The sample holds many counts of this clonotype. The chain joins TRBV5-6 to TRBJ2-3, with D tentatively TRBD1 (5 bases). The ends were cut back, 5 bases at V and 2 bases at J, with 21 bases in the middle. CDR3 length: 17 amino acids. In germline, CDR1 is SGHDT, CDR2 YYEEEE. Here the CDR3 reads CASSRQGARPTTDTQYF. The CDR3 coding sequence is TGTGCCAGCAGTCGACAAGGGGCAAGGCCAACCACAGATACGCAGTATTTT.

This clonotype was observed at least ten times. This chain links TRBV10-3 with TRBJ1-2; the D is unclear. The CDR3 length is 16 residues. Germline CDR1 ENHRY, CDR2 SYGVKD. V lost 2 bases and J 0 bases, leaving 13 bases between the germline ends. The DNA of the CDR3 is TGTGCCATCAGTGAGGACGGGGTGGCAGCTAACTATGGCTACACCTTC. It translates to CAISEDGVAANYGYTF.